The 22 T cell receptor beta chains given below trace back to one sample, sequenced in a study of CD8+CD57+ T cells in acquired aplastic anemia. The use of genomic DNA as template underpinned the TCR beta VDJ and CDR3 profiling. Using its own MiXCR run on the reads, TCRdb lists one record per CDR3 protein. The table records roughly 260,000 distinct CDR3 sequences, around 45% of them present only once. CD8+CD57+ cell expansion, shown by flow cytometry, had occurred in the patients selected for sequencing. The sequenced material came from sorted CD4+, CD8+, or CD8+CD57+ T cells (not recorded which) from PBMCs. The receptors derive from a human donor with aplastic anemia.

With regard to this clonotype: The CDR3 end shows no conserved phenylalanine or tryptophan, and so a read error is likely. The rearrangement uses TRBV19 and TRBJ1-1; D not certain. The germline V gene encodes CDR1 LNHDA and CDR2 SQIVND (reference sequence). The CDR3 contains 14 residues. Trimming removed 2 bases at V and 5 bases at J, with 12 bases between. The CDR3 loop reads CASSIYLERTEAFL. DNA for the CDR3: TGTGCCAGTAGTATATATCTGGAAAGGACTGAAGCTTTCCTT.

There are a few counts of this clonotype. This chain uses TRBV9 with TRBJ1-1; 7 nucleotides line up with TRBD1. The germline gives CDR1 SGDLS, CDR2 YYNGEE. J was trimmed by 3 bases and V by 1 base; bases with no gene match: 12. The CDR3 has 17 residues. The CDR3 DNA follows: TGTGCCAGCAGCGTAAACCAGGGGGGCTATGGCTACACTGAAGCTTTCTTT. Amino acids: CASSVNQGGYGYTEAFF.

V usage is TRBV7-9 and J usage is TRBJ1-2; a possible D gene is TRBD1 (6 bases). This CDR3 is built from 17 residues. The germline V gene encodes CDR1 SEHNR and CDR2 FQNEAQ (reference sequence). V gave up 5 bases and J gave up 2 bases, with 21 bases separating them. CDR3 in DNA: TGTGCCAGCAGCGCGCAAAGGGGGACAACCGACAACTATGGCTACACCTTC. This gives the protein CASSAQRGTTDNYGYTF.

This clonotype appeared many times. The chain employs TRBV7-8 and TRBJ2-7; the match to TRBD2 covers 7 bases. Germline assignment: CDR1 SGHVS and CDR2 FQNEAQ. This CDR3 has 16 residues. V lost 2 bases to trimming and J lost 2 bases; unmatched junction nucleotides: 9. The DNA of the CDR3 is TGTGCCAGCAGCTTATCGCTAGCGGCCATGACCTACGAGCAGTACTTC. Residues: CASSLSLAAMTYEQYF.

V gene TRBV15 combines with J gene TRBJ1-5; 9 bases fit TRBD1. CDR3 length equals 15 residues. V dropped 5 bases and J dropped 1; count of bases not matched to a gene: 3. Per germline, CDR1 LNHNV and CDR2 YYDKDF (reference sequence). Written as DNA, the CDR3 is TGTGCCACCAGCTGGGGGACAGGGAGCAATCAGCCCCAGCATTTT. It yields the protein CATSWGTGSNQPQHF.

DNA for the CDR3: TGCGCCAGCAGTGGAGTAAACCTAGCGGGAGACCACTACGAGCAGTACTTC. Residues: CASSGVNLAGDHYEQYF. This chain links TRBV10-1 with TRBJ2-7, with 10 bases identical to TRBD2. Germline-derived CDR1 and CDR2 are WNHNN and SYGVQD (reference sequence). The CDR3 loop spans 17 amino acids. J lost 3 bases, V lost 4 bases, and 12 bases had no gene match.

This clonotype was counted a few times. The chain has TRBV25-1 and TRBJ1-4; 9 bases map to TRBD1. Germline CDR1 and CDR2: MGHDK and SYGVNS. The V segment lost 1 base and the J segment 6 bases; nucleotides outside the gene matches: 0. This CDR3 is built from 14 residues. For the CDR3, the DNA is TGTGCCAGCAGTGAATGGGACAGGGATGAAAAACTGTTTTTT. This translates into CASSEWDRDEKLFF.

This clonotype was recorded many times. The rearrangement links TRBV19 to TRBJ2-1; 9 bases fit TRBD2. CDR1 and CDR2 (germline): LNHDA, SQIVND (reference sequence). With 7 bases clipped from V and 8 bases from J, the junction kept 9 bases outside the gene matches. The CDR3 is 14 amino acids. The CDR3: CASKGGRARDEQFF. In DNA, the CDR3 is TGTGCCAGTAAAGGCGGGAGGGCCAGGGATGAGCAGTTCTTC. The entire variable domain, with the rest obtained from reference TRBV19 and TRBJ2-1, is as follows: DGGITQSPKYLFRKEGQNVTLSCEQNLNHDAMYWYRQDPGQGLRLIYYSQIVNDFQKGDIAEGYSVSREKKESFPLTVTSAQKNPTAFYLCASKGGRARDEQFFGPGTRLTVL.

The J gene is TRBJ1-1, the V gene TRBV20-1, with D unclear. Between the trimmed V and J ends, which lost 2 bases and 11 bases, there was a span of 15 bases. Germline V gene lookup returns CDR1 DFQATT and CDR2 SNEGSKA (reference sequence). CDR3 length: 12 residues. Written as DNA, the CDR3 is TGCAGTGCTAGAAATCCTCTAGGTAGGGCTTTCTTT. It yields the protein CSARNPLGRAFF.

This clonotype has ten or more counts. The CDR3 sequence: CSVDGQSANYGYTF. CDR3 DNA: TGCAGCGTTGACGGACAGAGCGCAAACTATGGCTACACCTTC. The chain is built from TRBV29-1 and TRBJ1-2, with TRBD1 as a possible D gene (6 bases). This CDR3 is built from 14 residues. V lost 3 bases, J lost 2 bases, and 13 bases lay in between. CDR1 and CDR2 from the germline V gene are SQVTM and ANQGSEA.

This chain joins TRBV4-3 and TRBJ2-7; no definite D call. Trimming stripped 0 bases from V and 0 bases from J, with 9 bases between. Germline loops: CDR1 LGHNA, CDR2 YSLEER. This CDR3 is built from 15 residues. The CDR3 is CASSQDGANSYEQYF. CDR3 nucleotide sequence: TGCGCCAGCAGCCAAGATGGAGCGAACTCCTACGAGCAGTACTTC.

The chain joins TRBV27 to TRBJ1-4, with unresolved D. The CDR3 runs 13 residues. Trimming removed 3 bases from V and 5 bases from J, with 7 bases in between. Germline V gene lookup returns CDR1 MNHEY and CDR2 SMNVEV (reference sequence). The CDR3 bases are TGTGCCAGCAGTTTGATTGACAATGAAAAACTGTTTTTT. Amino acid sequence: CASSLIDNEKLFF.

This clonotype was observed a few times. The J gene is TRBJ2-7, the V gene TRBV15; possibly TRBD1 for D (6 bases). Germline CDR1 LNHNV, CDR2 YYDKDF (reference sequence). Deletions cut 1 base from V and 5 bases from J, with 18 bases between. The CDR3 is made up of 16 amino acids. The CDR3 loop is CATSRGGRQGINEQYF. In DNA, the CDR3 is TGTGCCACCAGCAGAGGGGGCCGTCAGGGGATCAACGAGCAGTACTTC.

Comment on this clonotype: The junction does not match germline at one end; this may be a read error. Here the CDR3 reads CASCLAGAHEQYF. DNA for the CDR3: TGCGCCAGCTGCTTAGCCGGGGCTCACGAGCAGTACTTC. V and J are TRBV7-6 and TRBJ2-7; D tentatively fits TRBD1 or TRBD2 (5 bases each). CDR1 and CDR2 from the germline V gene are SGHVS and FNYEAQ. This CDR3 comprises 13 residues.

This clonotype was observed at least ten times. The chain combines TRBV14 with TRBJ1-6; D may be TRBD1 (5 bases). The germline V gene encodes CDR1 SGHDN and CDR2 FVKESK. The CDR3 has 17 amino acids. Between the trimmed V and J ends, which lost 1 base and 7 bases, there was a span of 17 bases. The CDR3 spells CASSQALGTTGNSPLHF. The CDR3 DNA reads TGTGCCAGCAGCCAAGCCTTAGGGACGACGGGGAATTCACCCCTCCACTTT.

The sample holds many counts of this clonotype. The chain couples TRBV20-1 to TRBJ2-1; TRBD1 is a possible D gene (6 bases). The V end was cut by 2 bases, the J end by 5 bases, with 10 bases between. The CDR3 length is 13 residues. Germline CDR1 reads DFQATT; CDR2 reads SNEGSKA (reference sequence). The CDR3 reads CSARPRTDNEQFF. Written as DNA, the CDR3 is TGCAGTGCTAGACCCCGGACAGACAATGAGCAGTTCTTC.

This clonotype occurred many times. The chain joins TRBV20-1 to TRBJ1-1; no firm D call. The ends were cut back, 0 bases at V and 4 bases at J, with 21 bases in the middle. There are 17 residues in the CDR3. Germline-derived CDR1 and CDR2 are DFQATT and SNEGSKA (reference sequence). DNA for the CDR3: TGCAGTGCTAGAGATGTAAGCGGACCCCTCGCGGGCACTGAAGCTTTCTTT. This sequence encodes CSARDVSGPLAGTEAFF.

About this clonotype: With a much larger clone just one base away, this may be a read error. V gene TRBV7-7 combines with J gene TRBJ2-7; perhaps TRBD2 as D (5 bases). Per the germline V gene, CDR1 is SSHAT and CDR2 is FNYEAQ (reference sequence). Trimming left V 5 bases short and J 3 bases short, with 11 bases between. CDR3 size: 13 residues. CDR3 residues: CASSQRRGYEQYF. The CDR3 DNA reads TGTGCCAGCAGCCAGCGGAGAGGCTACGAGCAGTACTTC.

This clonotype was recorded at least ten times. The CDR3 reads CASSETAGKIYEQYF. CDR3 coding DNA: TGTGCCAGCAGTGAAACGGCAGGGAAAATTTACGAGCAGTACTTC. This chain uses TRBV2 with TRBJ2-7; weak D call: TRBD1 (5 bases). V shed 2 bases and J shed 4 bases, with 15 bases lying between them. This CDR3 is 15 amino acids long. CDR1 SNHLY and CDR2 FYNNEI come from the germline V gene.

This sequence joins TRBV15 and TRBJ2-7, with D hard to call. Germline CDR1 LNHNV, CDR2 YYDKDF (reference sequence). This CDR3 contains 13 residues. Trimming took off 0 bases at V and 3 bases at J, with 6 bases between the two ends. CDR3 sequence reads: CATSRDGDYEQYF. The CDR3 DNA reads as TGTGCCACCAGCAGAGATGGGGACTACGAGCAGTACTTC.

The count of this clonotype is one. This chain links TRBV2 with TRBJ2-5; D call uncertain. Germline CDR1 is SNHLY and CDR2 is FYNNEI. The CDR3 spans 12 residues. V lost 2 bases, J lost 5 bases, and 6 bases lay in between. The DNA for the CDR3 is TGTGCCAGCAGTGAATTGGGGGAGACCCAGTACTTC. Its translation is CASSELGETQYF.

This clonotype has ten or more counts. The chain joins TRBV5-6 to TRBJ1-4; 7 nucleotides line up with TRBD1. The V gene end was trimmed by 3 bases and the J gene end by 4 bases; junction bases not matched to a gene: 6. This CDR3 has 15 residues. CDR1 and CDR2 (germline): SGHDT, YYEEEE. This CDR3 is CASSSLGQLNEKLFF. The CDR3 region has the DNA TGTGCCAGCAGCTCCCTGGGACAGCTTAATGAAAAACTGTTTTTT.